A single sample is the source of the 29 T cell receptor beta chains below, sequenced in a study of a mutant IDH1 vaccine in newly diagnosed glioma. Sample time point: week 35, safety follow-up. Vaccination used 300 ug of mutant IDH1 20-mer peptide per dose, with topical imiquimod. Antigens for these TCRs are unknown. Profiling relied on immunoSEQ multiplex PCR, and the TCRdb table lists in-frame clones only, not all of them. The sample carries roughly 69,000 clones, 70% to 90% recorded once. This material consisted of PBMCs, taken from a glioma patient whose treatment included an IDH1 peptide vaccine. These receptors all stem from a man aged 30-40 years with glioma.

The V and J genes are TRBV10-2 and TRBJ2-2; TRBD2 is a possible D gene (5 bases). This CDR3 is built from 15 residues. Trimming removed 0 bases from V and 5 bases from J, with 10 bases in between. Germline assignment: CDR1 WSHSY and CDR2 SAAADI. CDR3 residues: CASSESTLATGELFF. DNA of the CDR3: TGCGCCAGCAGTGAGTCCACTCTAGCAACCGGGGAGCTGTTTTTT.

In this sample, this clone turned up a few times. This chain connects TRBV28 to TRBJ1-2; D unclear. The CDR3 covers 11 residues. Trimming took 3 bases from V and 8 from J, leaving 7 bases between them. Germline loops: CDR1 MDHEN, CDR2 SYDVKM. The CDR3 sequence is CASSFSGGYTF. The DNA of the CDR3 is TGTGCCAGCAGTTTCTCGGGGGGCTACACCTTC.

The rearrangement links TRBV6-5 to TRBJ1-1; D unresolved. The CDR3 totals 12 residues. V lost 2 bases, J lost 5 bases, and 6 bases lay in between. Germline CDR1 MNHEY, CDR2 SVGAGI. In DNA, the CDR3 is TGTGCCAGCAGTTACGAAGGGACTGAAGCTTTCTTT. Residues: CASSYEGTEAFF.

CDR3 in DNA: TGTGCCAGCAGTTTGGCCGGGACAGCAGGGTTAGGCGAGCAGTACTTC. It yields the protein CASSLAGTAGLGEQYF. V and J are TRBV28 and TRBJ2-7; TRBD1 matches at 7 bases. V was clipped by 3 bases and J by 6 bases; unmatched bases: 14. There are 16 residues in the CDR3. Germline assignment: CDR1 MDHEN and CDR2 SYDVKM.

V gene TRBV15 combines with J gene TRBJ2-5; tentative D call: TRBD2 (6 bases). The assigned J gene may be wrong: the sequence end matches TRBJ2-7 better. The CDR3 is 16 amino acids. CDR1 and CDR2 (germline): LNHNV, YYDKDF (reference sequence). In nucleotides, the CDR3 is TGTGCCACCAGCAGAGATCGGAGTCTAGCGATTTACGAGCAGTACTTC. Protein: CATSRDRSLAIYEQYF.

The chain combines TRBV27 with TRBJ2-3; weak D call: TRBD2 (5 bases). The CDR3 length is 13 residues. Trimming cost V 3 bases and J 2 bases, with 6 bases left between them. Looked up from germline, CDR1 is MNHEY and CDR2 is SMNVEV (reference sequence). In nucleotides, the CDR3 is TGTGCCAGCAGTTTGGGAGTCACAGATACGCAGTATTTT. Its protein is CASSLGVTDTQYF.

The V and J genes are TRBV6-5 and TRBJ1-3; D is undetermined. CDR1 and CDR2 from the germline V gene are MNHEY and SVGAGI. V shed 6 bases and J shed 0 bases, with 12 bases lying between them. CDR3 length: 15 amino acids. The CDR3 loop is CASSRTGRSGNTIYF. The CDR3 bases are TGTGCCAGCAGCCGGACGGGCCGCTCTGGAAACACCATATATTTT.

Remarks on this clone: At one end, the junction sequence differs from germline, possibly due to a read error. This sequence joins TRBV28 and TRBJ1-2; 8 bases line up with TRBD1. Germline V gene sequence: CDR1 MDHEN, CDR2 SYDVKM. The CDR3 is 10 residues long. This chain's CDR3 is CLSRDRLYTF. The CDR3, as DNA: TGCTTAAGCCGGGACAGGCTCTACACCTTC.

CDR3 in DNA: TGCGCCAGCAGCCGGCTGGGACAGGGTGTGCACGAGCAGTACTTC. Encoded protein: CASSRLGQGVHEQYF. The rearrangement uses TRBV5-1 and TRBJ2-7; TRBD1 agrees at 9 bases. V lost 4 bases and J lost 5; bases outside the gene matches: 10. CDR3 length: 15 residues. CDR1 is SGHRS and CDR2 is YFSETQ in the germline V gene.

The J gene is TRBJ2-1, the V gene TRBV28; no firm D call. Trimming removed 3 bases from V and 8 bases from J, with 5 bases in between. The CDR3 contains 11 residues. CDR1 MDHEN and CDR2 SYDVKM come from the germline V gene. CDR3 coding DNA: TGTGCCAGCAGTTTTTTCTATGAGCAGTTCTTC. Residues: CASSFFYEQFF.

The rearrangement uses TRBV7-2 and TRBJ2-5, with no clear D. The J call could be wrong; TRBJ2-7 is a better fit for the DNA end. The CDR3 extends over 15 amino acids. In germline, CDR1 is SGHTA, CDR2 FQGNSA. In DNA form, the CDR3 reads TGTGCCAGCAGCTCCTGGGCACGGCTTACCTACGAGCAGTACTTC. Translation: CASSSWARLTYEQYF.

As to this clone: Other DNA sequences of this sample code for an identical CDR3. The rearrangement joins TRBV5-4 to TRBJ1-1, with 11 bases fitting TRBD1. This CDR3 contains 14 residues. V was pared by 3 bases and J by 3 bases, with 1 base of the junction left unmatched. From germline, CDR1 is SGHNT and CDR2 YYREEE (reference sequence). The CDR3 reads CASSWGQGDTEAFF. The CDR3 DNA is TGTGCCAGCAGCTGGGGACAGGGGGACACTGAAGCTTTCTTT. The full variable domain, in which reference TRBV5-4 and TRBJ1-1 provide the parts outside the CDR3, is ETGVTQSPTHLIKTRGQQVTLRCSSQSGHNTVSWYQQALGQGPQFIFQYYREEENGRGNFPPRFSGLQFPNYSSELNVNALELDDSALYLCASSWGQGDTEAFFGQGTRLTVV.

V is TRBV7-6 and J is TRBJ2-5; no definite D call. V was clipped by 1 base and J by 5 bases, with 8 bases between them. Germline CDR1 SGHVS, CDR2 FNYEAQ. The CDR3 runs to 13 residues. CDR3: CASSLVPGETQYF. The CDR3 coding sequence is TGTGCCAGCAGCTTAGTCCCTGGGGAGACCCAGTACTTC.

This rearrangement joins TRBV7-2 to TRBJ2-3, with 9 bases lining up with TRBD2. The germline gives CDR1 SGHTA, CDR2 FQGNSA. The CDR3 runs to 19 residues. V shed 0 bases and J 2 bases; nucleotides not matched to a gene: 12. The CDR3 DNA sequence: TGTGCCAGCAGCTTAGCGCCGGGGCTAGCGGGGATAAACACAGATACGCAGTATTTT. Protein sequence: CASSLAPGLAGINTDTQYF.

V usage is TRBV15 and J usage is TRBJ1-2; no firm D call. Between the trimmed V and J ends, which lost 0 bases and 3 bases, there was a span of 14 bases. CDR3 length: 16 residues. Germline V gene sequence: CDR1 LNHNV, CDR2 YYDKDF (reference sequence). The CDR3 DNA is TGTGCCACCAGCAGAGATTTGGCGGTCCTGGACTATGGCTACACCTTC. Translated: CATSRDLAVLDYGYTF.

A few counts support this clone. As DNA, the CDR3 is TGCAGCGTTGGGGACTACTATGGCTACACCTTC. Protein sequence: CSVGDYYGYTF. The J gene is TRBJ1-2, the V gene TRBV29-1, with D possibly matching TRBD1 (5 bases). Germline CDR1 SQVTM, CDR2 ANQGSEA. This CDR3 comprises 11 residues. Trimming took off 4 bases at V and 3 bases at J, with 6 bases between the two ends. The whole variable domain, filled in from reference TRBV29-1 and TRBJ1-2, reads SAVISQKPSRDICQRGTSLTIQCQVDSQVTMMFWYRQQPGQSLTLIATANQGSEATYESGFVIDKFPISRPNLTFSTLTVSNMSPEDSSIYLCSVGDYYGYTFGSGTRLTVV.

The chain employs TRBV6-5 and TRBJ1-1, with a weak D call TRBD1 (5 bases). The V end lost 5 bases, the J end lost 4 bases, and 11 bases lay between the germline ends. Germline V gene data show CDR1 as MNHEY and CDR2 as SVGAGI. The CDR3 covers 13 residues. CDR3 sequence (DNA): TGTGCCAGCAGTCTCCGAGGGGCCACTGAAGCTTTCTTT. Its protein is CASSLRGATEAFF.

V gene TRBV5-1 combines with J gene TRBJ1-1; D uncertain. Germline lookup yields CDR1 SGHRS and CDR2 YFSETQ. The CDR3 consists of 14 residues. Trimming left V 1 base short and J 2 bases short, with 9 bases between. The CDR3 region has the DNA TGCGCCAGCAGCTTGTCAAGAAGTAACACTGAAGCTTTCTTT. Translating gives CASSLSRSNTEAFF.

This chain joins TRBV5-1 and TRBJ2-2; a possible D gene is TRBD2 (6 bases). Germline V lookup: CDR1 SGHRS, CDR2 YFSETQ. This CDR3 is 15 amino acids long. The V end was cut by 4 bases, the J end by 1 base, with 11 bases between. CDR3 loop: CASSLGTGNTGELFF. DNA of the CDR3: TGCGCCAGCAGCCTGGGGACTGGGAACACCGGGGAGCTGTTTTTT.

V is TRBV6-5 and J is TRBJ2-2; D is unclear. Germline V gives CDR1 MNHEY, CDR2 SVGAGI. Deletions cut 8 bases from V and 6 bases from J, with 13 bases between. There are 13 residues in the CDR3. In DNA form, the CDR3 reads TGTGCCAGCGGCCTAGTTAACCCCGGGGAGCTGTTTTTT. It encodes CASGLVNPGELFF.

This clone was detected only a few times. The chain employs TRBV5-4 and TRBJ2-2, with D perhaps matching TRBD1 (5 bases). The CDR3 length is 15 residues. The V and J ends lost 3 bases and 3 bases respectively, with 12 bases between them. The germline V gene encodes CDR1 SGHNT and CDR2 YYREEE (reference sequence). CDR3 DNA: TGTGCCAGCAGCTCAGACAGCCTCTACACCGGGGAGCTGTTTTTT. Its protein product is CASSSDSLYTGELFF.

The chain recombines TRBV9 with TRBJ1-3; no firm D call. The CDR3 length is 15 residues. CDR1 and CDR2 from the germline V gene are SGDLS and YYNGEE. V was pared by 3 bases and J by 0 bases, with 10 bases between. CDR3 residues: CASSAAGFSGNTIYF. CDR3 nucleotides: TGTGCCAGCAGCGCCGCAGGCTTCTCTGGAAACACCATATATTTT.

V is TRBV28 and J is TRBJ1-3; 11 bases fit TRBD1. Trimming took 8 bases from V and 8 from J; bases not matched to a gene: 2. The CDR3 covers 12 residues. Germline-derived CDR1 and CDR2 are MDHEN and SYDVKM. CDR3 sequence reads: CASGDRGYTIYF. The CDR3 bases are TGTGCCAGCGGGGACAGGGGGTACACCATATATTTT.

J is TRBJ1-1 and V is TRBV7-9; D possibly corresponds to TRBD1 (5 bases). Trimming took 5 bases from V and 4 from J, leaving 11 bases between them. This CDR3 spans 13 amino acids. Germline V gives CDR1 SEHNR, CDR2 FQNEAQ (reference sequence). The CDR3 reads CASSPGTATEAFF. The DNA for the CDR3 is TGTGCCAGCAGCCCAGGGACTGCCACTGAAGCTTTCTTT.

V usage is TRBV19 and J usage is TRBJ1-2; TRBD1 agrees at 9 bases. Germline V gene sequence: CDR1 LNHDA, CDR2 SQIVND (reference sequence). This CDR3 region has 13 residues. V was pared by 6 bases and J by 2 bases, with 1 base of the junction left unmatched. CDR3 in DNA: TGTGCCAGTAGGGGGACAGGGAACTATGGCTACACCTTC. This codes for CASRGTGNYGYTF.

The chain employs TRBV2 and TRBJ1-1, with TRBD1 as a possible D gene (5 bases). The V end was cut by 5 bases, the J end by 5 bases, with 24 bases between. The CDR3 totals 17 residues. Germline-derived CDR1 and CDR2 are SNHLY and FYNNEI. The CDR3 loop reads CASSFRGPSISGTEAFF. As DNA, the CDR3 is TGTGCCAGCAGTTTCCGGGGCCCCTCCATTTCAGGGACTGAAGCTTTCTTT. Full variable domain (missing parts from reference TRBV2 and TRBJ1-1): EPEVTQTPSHQVTQMGQEVILRCVPISNHLYFYWYRQILGQKVEFLVSFYNNEISEKSEIFDDQFSVERPDGSNFTLKIRSTKLEDSAMYFCASSFRGPSISGTEAFFGQGTRLTVV.

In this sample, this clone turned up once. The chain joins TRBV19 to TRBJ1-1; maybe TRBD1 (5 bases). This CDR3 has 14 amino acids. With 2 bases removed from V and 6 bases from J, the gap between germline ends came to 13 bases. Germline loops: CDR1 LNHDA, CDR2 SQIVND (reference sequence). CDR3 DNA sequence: TGTGCCAGTAGTATATCAGGAGGGGATGCTGAAGCTTTCTTT. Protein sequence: CASSISGGDAEAFF.

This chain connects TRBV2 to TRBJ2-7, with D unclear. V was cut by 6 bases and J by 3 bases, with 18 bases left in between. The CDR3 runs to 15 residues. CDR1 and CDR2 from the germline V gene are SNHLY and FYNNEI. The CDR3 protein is CASSLHRFRDYEQYF. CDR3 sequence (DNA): TGTGCCAGCAGCCTCCACCGGTTTAGGGACTACGAGCAGTACTTC.

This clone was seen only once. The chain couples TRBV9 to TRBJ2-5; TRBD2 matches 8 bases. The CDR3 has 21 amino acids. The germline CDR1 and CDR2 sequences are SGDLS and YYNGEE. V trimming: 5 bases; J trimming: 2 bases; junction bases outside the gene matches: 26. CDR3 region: CASSSRGISREGLRVQETQYF. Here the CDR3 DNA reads TGTGCCAGCAGTTCACGGGGGATTAGCCGGGAGGGCCTAAGGGTACAAGAGACCCAGTACTTC.